This TCR beta chain came from a study of a mutant IDH1 vaccine in newly diagnosed glioma. The overall study: Treated patients comprised about 62% males and around 40% females, mean age about 38 years. Earlier therapy was either radiotherapy, temozolomide, or both, and most got both. Study observations and caveats: Pseudoprogression seemed unrelated to changes in top peripheral T cell clonotypes.

CDR1 and CDR2 (germline): MNHEY, SMNVEV (reference sequence). The CDR3 sequence is 13 residues long. The J segment lost 0 bases and the V segment lost 10 bases, leaving 6 bases of the junction unmatched. Time point indicated: week 5, during vaccination. Alongside topical imiquimod, each dose of vaccine comprised 300 ug of mutant IDH1 20-mer peptide. This clone was found once. The antigen is undetermined. Profiling relied on immunoSEQ multiplex PCR, and the TCRdb table lists in-frame clones only, not all of them. The sample gives over 55,000 clones, 82% of which show up once; over 3% is in the top ten. This sequence joins TRBV27 and TRBJ2-7, with 7 bases fitting TRBD2. Sequencing was performed on PBMCs, taken from a glioma patient whose treatment included an IDH1 peptide vaccine. The sequence was collected from a young woman with glioma. Some clones in this sample may be carry-over from other donors' samples. The CDR3 DNA follows: TGTGCCACGGGGGGTAATCCCTCCTACGAGCAGTACTTC. The encoded protein is CATGGNPSYEQYF.